This T cell receptor beta chain was identified during a study of blood T cell repertoires in COVID-19. The table came from immunoSEQ multiplex PCR; TCRdb's copy has only in-frame clones and leaves some out. The sample lists 250,000 or so clones; 84% were seen once. The length of the CDR3 is 16 residues. J lost 5 bases, V lost 3 bases, and 4 bases had no gene match. Germline values: CDR1 LGHNA, CDR2 YNFKEQ. The chain combines TRBV4-2 with TRBJ2-3, with 14 nucleotides matching TRBD2. The sequence was collected from a man in his fifties or sixties with acute or convalescent COVID-19. Sequencing was performed on peripheral blood. The CDR3: CASSHGTSGGIDTQYF. CDR3 DNA: TGTGCCAGCAGCCACGGGACTAGCGGGGGAATAGATACGCAGTATTTT.